This entry lists 15 T cell receptor beta chains sequenced from one sample in a study of T cells after yellow fever vaccination (dated by TCRdb to 2018 to 2020). The library was obtained by 5' RACE. The data were produced on an Illumina HiSeq 2500. Using fastp at Q25 and MiXCR, TCRdb reprocessed the public reads and kept productive beta chains. Rows with a matching CDR3 protein are joined into one entry that keeps the most common DNA and genes. Recorded for this sample are 350,000 to 450,000 distinct CDR3 sequences; approximately 5.7% of them occurred a single time. The top ten constitute 14% to 15% of the sample. The treatment or condition label here, explained by the study, means: live attenuated yellow fever vaccine strain. The specimen was PBMCs, collected 5 days after the yellow fever booster vaccination. These receptors were collected from a man aged 30 to 39 who received the YFV17D yellow fever vaccine.

This clonotype was counted many times. V gene TRBV29-1 combines with J gene TRBJ2-7; possibly TRBD1 for D (6 bases). The length of the CDR3 is 14 residues. Germline V gene sequence: CDR1 SQVTM, CDR2 ANQGSEA. With 4 bases removed from V and 0 bases from J, the gap between germline ends came to 13 bases. CDR3 sequence (DNA): TGCAGCGTTGCCCCAACAGGGCGCTCCTACGAGCAGTACTTC. Residues: CSVAPTGRSYEQYF.

V gene TRBV7-8 combines with J gene TRBJ2-5, with D possibly matching TRBD2 (5 bases). V was pared by 5 bases and J by 5 bases, with 12 bases between. Per the germline V gene, CDR1 is SGHVS and CDR2 is FQNEAQ. The CDR3 has 13 amino acids. CDR3 nucleotides: TGTGCCAGCAGCGTCGGAGGATTGGAGACCCAGTACTTC. Translated: CASSVGGLETQYF.

This chain joins TRBV7-6 and TRBJ2-5, with D tentatively TRBD1 (6 bases). Germline V gene sequence: CDR1 SGHVS, CDR2 FNYEAQ. There are 15 residues in the CDR3. The V end lost 1 base, the J end lost 5 bases, and 14 bases lay between the germline ends. DNA of the CDR3: TGTGCCAGCAGCTTAGGCACAGGGTTAGAGGAGACCCAGTACTTC. Protein product: CASSLGTGLEETQYF.

This chain joins TRBV6-2 or TRBV6-3 and TRBJ2-3; the D gene is possibly TRBD1 (6 bases). The germline V and J ends were trimmed by 0 bases and 2 bases, with 21 bases remaining between them. This CDR3 contains 19 residues. Germline CDR1 reads MNHEY; CDR2 reads SVGEGT. Here the CDR3 reads CASSYSTGPRTWYTDTQYF. The CDR3 DNA follows: TGTGCCAGCAGTTACTCGACAGGCCCTAGGACCTGGTACACAGATACGCAGTATTTT.

The chain carries TRBV24-1 and TRBJ2-5, with D uncertain. This CDR3 region has 13 residues. V shed 3 bases and J shed 7 bases, with 11 bases lying between them. CDR1 and CDR2 (germline): KGHDR, SFDVKD. This CDR3 is CATSDPPDGTQYF. CDR3 coding DNA: TGTGCCACCAGTGATCCACCGGATGGGACCCAGTACTTC.

The table lists this clonotype with many counts. The V gene is TRBV2, the J gene TRBJ2-3; D gene unclear. The CDR3 loop spans 13 amino acids. Germline loops: CDR1 SNHLY, CDR2 FYNNEI. V gave up 5 bases and J gave up 0 bases, with 6 bases separating them. The CDR3, as DNA: TGTGCCAGCAGTAGCGAGAGCACAGATACGCAGTATTTT. Its protein is CASSSESTDTQYF.

The rearrangement uses TRBV18 and TRBJ1-4; TRBD1 might be the D (5 bases). The germline CDR1 and CDR2 sequences are KGHSH and LQKENI. This CDR3 has 13 amino acids. Trimming stripped 3 bases from V and 8 bases from J, with 10 bases between. The CDR3 here is CASSPRDGEKLFF. In DNA, the CDR3 is TGTGCCAGCTCACCGAGGGACGGAGAAAAACTGTTTTTT.

The sample holds a few counts of this clonotype. The chain joins TRBV29-1 to TRBJ2-3; D perhaps matches TRBD2 (6 bases). Trimming left V 4 bases short and J 2 bases short, with 13 bases between. Germline loops: CDR1 SQVTM, CDR2 ANQGSEA. The CDR3 loop spans 14 amino acids. CDR3 loop: CSVAGDSNTDTQYF. The CDR3 nucleotides read TGCAGCGTTGCTGGGGACTCTAACACAGATACGCAGTATTTT.

As for this clonotype: A single base separates this from a much larger clone, so it may be a read error. The chain links TRBV12-3 or TRBV12-4 to TRBJ2-7; 13 nucleotides agree with TRBD2. Losses at the gene ends were 5 bases for V and 4 bases for J; bases not matched to a gene: 8. The CDR3 runs 16 residues. Here the CDR3 reads CASSQGLAGTVYEQYF. The CDR3 DNA reads as TGTGCCAGCAGTCAGGGACTAGCGGGAACCGTATACGAGCAGTACTTC.

In its sample, this clonotype was seen a few times. This chain uses TRBV29-1 with TRBJ2-1, with D possibly matching TRBD2 (6 bases). CDR3 length: 14 amino acids. V dropped 3 bases and J dropped 7 bases, with 16 bases sitting between them. Looked up from germline, CDR1 is SQVTM and CDR2 is ANQGSEA. CDR3 nucleotide sequence: TGCAGCGTTGATTCGGACTACCCTGGTAATGAGCAGTTCTTC. Its protein is CSVDSDYPGNEQFF.

The CDR3 here is CASIPTGTGGWNEQFF. CDR3 bases: TGTGCCAGCATCCCAACCGGGACAGGGGGCTGGAATGAGCAGTTCTTC. The rearrangement uses TRBV12-3 or TRBV12-4 and TRBJ2-1; 12 bases align to TRBD1. This CDR3 spans 16 amino acids. V dropped 7 bases and J dropped 7; count of bases not matched to a gene: 11.

This clonotype was picked up many times. The chain employs TRBV7-2 and TRBJ2-7, with TRBD1 matching 7 bases. After removal of 3 bases from V and 3 bases from J, the junction contained 5 bases not matched to a gene. The length of the CDR3 is 14 residues. The germline CDR1 and CDR2 sequences are SGHTA and FQGNSA. As DNA, the CDR3 is TGTGCCAGCAGCTTTTCCCGGACAGGCTACGAGCAGTACTTC. Translation: CASSFSRTGYEQYF.

This clonotype was counted a few times. The chain combines TRBV25-1 with TRBJ1-4; D is ambiguous. V gave up 2 bases and J gave up 7 bases, with 8 bases separating them. Germline CDR1 is MGHDK and CDR2 is SYGVNS. There are 13 residues in the CDR3. CDR3 residues: CASSEVTVEKLFF. The CDR3 nucleotides read TGTGCCAGCAGTGAAGTCACGGTTGAAAAACTGTTTTTT.

This clonotype was recorded many times. The gene calls are TRBV5-6 and TRBJ2-5; D uncertain. Germline V gene data show CDR1 as SGHDT and CDR2 as YYEEEE. The CDR3 contains 13 residues. Deletions cut 1 base from V and 2 bases from J, with 6 bases between. CDR3 residues: CASSLSNQETQYF. In DNA, the CDR3 is TGTGCCAGCAGCTTGTCTAATCAAGAGACCCAGTACTTC.

This clonotype was counted many times. The gene calls are TRBV12-3 or TRBV12-4 and TRBJ2-5; TRBD1 agrees at 12 bases. The V and J ends lost 7 bases and 5 bases, in that order; junction bases with no gene match: 11. CDR3 size: 16 residues. The CDR3 coding sequence is TGTGCCAGCACTACAGGTCTGGGACAGGGGGCTGAGACCCAGTACTTC. It codes for CASTTGLGQGAETQYF.